This record looks at one T cell receptor beta chain sequence and its context. Its antigen remains unknown. These data belong to a study of T-cell reconstitution after alpha-beta-depleted transplantation in children. Trimming took 2 bases from V and 0 from J, leaving 20 bases between them. Per germline, CDR1 MNHEY and CDR2 SVGAGI. The CDR3 has 19 amino acids. Whole-study findings and limits: Newly generated T cells supplied most T-cell counts and diversity one year post-transplant.

TCRbeta library construction was performed incorporating unique molecular identifiers. TCRdb re-analysed the PCR reads in MiXCR, keeping a single row per CDR3 protein. The data show hundreds of thousands of distinct CDR3 sequences, roughly 24% seen once. This receptor was taken from a girl aged 2 to 10 with Fanconi anemia, due to receive a stem cell transplant. Specimen: PBMCs, collected before TCRalphabeta/CD19-depleted stem cell transplant. This chain uses TRBV6-5 with TRBJ1-3; D may be TRBD1 (5 bases). The CDR3 DNA reads as TGTGCCAGCAGTTACCTAAACCGTCGAGGGGAAAGCTCTGGAAACACCATATATTTT. It codes for CASSYLNRRGESSGNTIYF.